The present TCR beta chain was sequenced within a study of shared clonotypes between healthy human individuals. Findings of the study overall: A reduction in generation probabilities was seen for non-shared clonotypes relative to those shared by all four donors.

Data came from immunoSEQ multiplex PCR; TCRdb stores just in-frame clones and leaves some out. The sample lists about 2 million clones; 85% to 95% were seen once. Comments on this clone: Its antigen is undetermined.

The sequence was obtained from a man between 18 and 29 years old in good health. Sequenced material: naive CD4+ T cells sorted from blood. The subset: CD45RA+ positively selected.

In DNA form, the CDR3 reads TGTGCCATCAGTGACGGCAGAAGGGCCTCCGAGCAGTACTTC. Its translation: CAISDGRRASEQYF. The chain recombines TRBV10-3 with TRBJ2-7, with D unresolved. V was pared by 3 bases and J by 6 bases, with 15 bases between. The CDR3 sequence is 14 residues long. Germline V gene sequence: CDR1 ENHRY, CDR2 SYGVKD.